These 20 T cell receptor beta chains share one sample of origin, sequenced in a study of blood T cell repertoires in COVID-19. Assay used: immunoSEQ multiplex PCR; TCRdb lists only in-frame clones, some missing. The sample yields 250,000 or so clones, roughly 86% seen once. Sequenced material: PBMCs or T cells enriched from blood (not recorded which). The receptors stem from a woman in her twenties or thirties with acute COVID-19.

For this clone: Other DNA sequences in this specimen translate into the identical CDR3. Here the CDR3 DNA reads TGTGCCAGTAGTACCCGGACAGGGTCCTATGGCTACACCTTC. Translating it yields CASSTRTGSYGYTF. The rearrangement uses TRBV19 and TRBJ1-2, with TRBD1 matching over 8 bases. V was clipped by 4 bases and J by 4 bases; unmatched bases: 5. This CDR3 has 14 residues. The V gene's germline CDR1 is LNHDA and CDR2 SQIVND (reference sequence).

CDR3 region: CASRGQGASGNTIYF. The CDR3 DNA is TGTGCCAGTAGGGGACAGGGGGCTTCTGGAAACACCATATATTTT. The rearrangement joins TRBV19 to TRBJ1-3, with TRBD1 matching 12 bases. This CDR3 has 15 amino acids. V dropped 6 bases and J dropped 1; count of bases not matched to a gene: 1. CDR1 and CDR2 from the germline V gene are LNHDA and SQIVND (reference sequence).

The V gene is TRBV13, the J gene TRBJ2-2, with 10 bases identical to TRBD2. Unmatched junction bases numbered 7, after V lost 5 bases and J lost 4 bases. The length of the CDR3 is 16 residues. Germline V gene data show CDR1 as PRHDT and CDR2 as FYEKMQ (reference sequence). CDR3 bases: TGTGCCAGCAGCATTAGCGGGGGGCTCATCACCGGGGAGCTGTTTTTT. Amino acids: CASSISGGLITGELFF. Combining the CDR3 with reference TRBV13 and TRBJ2-2 gives the whole variable domain AAGVIQSPRHLIKEKRETATLKCYPIPRHDTVYWYQQGPGQDPQFLISFYEKMQSDKGSIPDRFSAQQFSDYHSELNMSSLELGDSALYFCASSISGGLITGELFFGEGSRLTVL.

This clone was seen a single time. The V and J genes are TRBV7-9 and TRBJ1-6; D call uncertain. Trimming left V 5 bases short and J 7 bases short, with 12 bases between. The CDR3 is 14 amino acids. CDR1 and CDR2 from the germline V gene are SEHNR and FQNEAQ (reference sequence). CDR3 in amino acids: CASSAPARNSPLHF. The CDR3 DNA reads as TGTGCCAGCAGCGCCCCGGCCAGGAATTCACCCCTCCACTTT.

V is TRBV4-3 and J is TRBJ1-1, with D possibly TRBD1 on 5 matching bases. CDR3 length: 15 amino acids. CDR1 is LGHNA, CDR2 YSLEER, per germline. The V end was cut by 0 bases, the J end by 0 bases, with 8 bases between. CDR3 nucleotide sequence: TGCGCCAGCAGCCAAGATCAGGGATTGAACACTGAAGCTTTCTTT. Its translation is CASSQDQGLNTEAFF.

The J gene is TRBJ2-7, the V gene TRBV7-6; D is perhaps TRBD1 (5 bases). The CDR3 length is 15 residues. Germline V gene lookup returns CDR1 SGHVS and CDR2 FNYEAQ. V was pared by 1 base and J by 5 bases, with 15 bases between. The CDR3 DNA reads TGTGCCAGCAGCTTAGAGGACAATCCCCCCGACGAGCAGTACTTC. It yields the protein CASSLEDNPPDEQYF.

V gene TRBV6-5 combines with J gene TRBJ1-1; D uncertain. Germline V gene sequence: CDR1 MNHEY, CDR2 SVGAGI. Trimming stripped 1 base from V and 1 base from J, with 7 bases between. This CDR3 is built from 14 residues. CDR3 nucleotide sequence: TGTGCCAGCAGTTACTTCGAACAGAACACTGAAGCTTTCTTT. Translating it yields CASSYFEQNTEAFF.

This chain links TRBV10-3 with TRBJ1-1; a possible D gene is TRBD1 (5 bases). The CDR3 runs 14 residues. Germline values: CDR1 ENHRY, CDR2 SYGVKD. V was pared by 2 bases and J by 0 bases, with 7 bases between. Here the CDR3 DNA reads TGTGCCATCAGTGAGGGACACCTGAACACTGAAGCTTTCTTT. Translated, it gives CAISEGHLNTEAFF.

The chain carries TRBV19 and TRBJ2-3; 8 nucleotides agree with TRBD2. This CDR3 comprises 13 residues. The ends lost 6 bases at V and 4 bases at J; junction bases unmatched: 3. Germline CDR1 LNHDA, CDR2 SQIVND (reference sequence). Written as DNA, the CDR3 is TGTGCCAGTAGCGGGGGGGCCTCAGATACGCAGTATTTT. Translating it yields CASSGGASDTQYF.

About this clone: The germline gene is not matched at one end of the junction; a read error may be the cause. V usage is TRBV7-7 and J usage is TRBJ2-5; tentative D call: TRBD1 (6 bases). CDR1 is SSHAT, CDR2 FNYEAQ, per germline (reference sequence). The CDR3 totals 17 residues. CDR3 in amino acids: CASSLVLGTQAGETQYF. The CDR3 DNA is TGTGCTAGCAGCTTAGTTTTAGGGACACAAGCCGGGGAGACCCAGTACTTC.

This clone was seen just once. This rearrangement joins TRBV14 to TRBJ1-2; weak D call: TRBD1 (5 bases). This CDR3 has 14 amino acids. With 1 base removed from V and 8 bases from J, the gap between germline ends came to 14 bases. CDR1 and CDR2 (germline): SGHDN, FVKESK. This CDR3 reads CASSQVGVGLGYTF. The CDR3 nucleotides read TGTGCCAGCAGCCAAGTGGGTGTGGGGCTCGGCTACACCTTC.

The chain has TRBV5-4 and TRBJ1-1; perhaps TRBD1 as D (5 bases). Trimming stripped 4 bases from V and 5 bases from J, with 9 bases between. The CDR3 consists of 12 residues. Germline V gives CDR1 SGHNT, CDR2 YYREEE (reference sequence). The CDR3 DNA sequence: TGTGCCAGCAGCGTCCAGGGTACTGAAGCTTTCTTT. This encodes CASSVQGTEAFF.

The sample holds one count of this clone. The rearrangement uses TRBV14 and TRBJ1-1; tentatively, D is TRBD1 (6 bases). V was shortened by 1 base and J by 9 bases, with 6 bases between the two germline ends. This CDR3 has 11 amino acids. Germline CDR1 and CDR2: SGHDN and FVKESK. Here the CDR3 reads CASSQGGQAFF. CDR3 DNA sequence: TGTGCCAGCAGCCAAGGGGGGCAAGCTTTCTTT.

V usage is TRBV5-1 and J usage is TRBJ1-2; 7 nucleotides align to TRBD1. The V segment lost 4 bases and the J segment 2 bases; nucleotides outside the gene matches: 2. CDR3 length equals 13 residues. Germline loops: CDR1 SGHRS, CDR2 YFSETQ. The chain's CDR3 is CASSGTENYGYTF. Written as DNA, the CDR3 is TGCGCCAGCAGCGGGACAGAAAACTATGGCTACACCTTC.

Points on this clone: Different DNA sequences within this sample yield the same CDR3. V and J are TRBV7-9 and TRBJ1-2, with D tentatively TRBD1 (6 bases). The CDR3 spans 12 residues. Per germline, CDR1 SEHNR and CDR2 FQNEAQ (reference sequence). The V end was cut by 1 base, the J end by 8 bases, with 8 bases between. Here the CDR3 reads CASSLVGGGYTF. The CDR3 coding sequence is TGTGCCAGCAGCTTAGTTGGGGGCGGCTACACCTTC.

This clone has just a few counts. The chain employs TRBV5-4 and TRBJ2-7; 7 nucleotides align to TRBD1. The CDR3 spans 13 residues. The J segment lost 2 bases and the V segment lost 4 bases, leaving 3 bases of the junction unmatched. Germline V gives CDR1 SGHNT, CDR2 YYREEE (reference sequence). The CDR3: CASSRQGAYEQYF. The CDR3 nucleotides are TGTGCCAGCAGCCGACAGGGAGCCTACGAGCAGTACTTC.

This clone was detected only once. The rearrangement uses TRBV9 and TRBJ2-5, with 8 bases that match TRBD2. The V gene's germline CDR1 is SGDLS and CDR2 YYNGEE. This CDR3 spans 14 amino acids. V dropped 3 bases and J dropped 6; count of bases not matched to a gene: 7. The CDR3 DNA follows: TGTGCCAGCAGCGGAAGAGCGGGGGCGAAGACCCAGTACTTC. Translated, it gives CASSGRAGAKTQYF.

This clone was seen a single time. The rearrangement links TRBV7-6 to TRBJ1-5; D is unclear. The CDR3 loop spans 13 amino acids. V was pared by 4 bases and J by 5 bases, with 9 bases between. The germline gives CDR1 SGHVS, CDR2 FNYEAQ. The CDR3 DNA sequence: TGTGCCAGCAGCTACAGTTTAGATCAGCCCCAGCATTTT. Its translation: CASSYSLDQPQHF.

V gene TRBV9 combines with J gene TRBJ2-2, with 7 bases aligning to TRBD2. The CDR3 runs 16 residues. The V segment lost 4 bases and the J segment 2 bases; nucleotides outside the gene matches: 8. Germline CDR1 is SGDLS and CDR2 is YYNGEE. For the CDR3, the DNA is TGTGCCAGCAGCCCCTCCCCGGGGGGAAACACCGGGGAGCTGTTTTTT. Translated, it gives CASSPSPGGNTGELFF.

The gene calls are TRBV19 and TRBJ1-5; 9 nucleotides align to TRBD1. Germline V CDR1 and CDR2: LNHDA, SQIVND (reference sequence). This CDR3 is built from 15 residues. The V gene end was trimmed by 6 bases and the J gene end by 2 bases; junction bases not matched to a gene: 5. CDR3: CASSTGGAGNQPQHF. The CDR3 DNA reads as TGTGCCAGTAGCACAGGGGGCGCGGGCAATCAGCCCCAGCATTTT. The entire variable domain, with the rest obtained from reference TRBV19 and TRBJ1-5, is as follows: DGGITQSPKYLFRKEGQNVTLSCEQNLNHDAMYWYRQDPGQGLRLIYYSQIVNDFQKGDIAEGYSVSREKKESFPLTVTSAQKNPTAFYLCASSTGGAGNQPQHFGDGTRLSIL.